Listed below are T cell receptor beta chains from one sample, sequenced in a study of T cell clonotyping in hematopoietic cell transplantation. Generated by immunoSEQ multiplex PCR, the TCRdb table keeps only in-frame clones and is missing some. The table lists under 30,000 clones, around three quarters of them singletons, with 6% to 8% in the top ten. The sample in question was peripheral blood mononuclear cells, obtained before stem cell transplant. Every receptor here comes from a woman in her twenties or thirties with chronic myeloid leukemia. Some clones in this sample may be carry-over from other donors' samples. CDR3s include the opening cysteine and the closing phenylalanine or tryptophan. Each record gives: clone size, V gene, D gene, J gene, CDR3 DNA, CDR3 protein. The D gene is left open where the match is weak. Clone size, where shown, is once, few, many, or a class for clones that have expanded.

clone_size: few; v_call: TRBV5-4; d_call: .; j_call: TRBJ2-1; cdr3_nt: TGTGCCAGCAGCTTGGGCTATGAGCAGTTCTTC; cdr3_aa: CASSLGYEQFF
clone_size: .; v_call: TRBV27; d_call: .; j_call: TRBJ1-2; cdr3_nt: TGTGCCAGCAGTTTAGGAGGGAGCTATGGCTACACCTTC; cdr3_aa: CASSLGGSYGYTF
clone_size: .; v_call: TRBV7-9; d_call: .; j_call: TRBJ2-5; cdr3_nt: TGTGCCAGCAGCTTTTCGGGACCTGGGGAGACCCAGTACTTC; cdr3_aa: CASSFSGPGETQYF
clone_size: .; v_call: TRBV4-1; d_call: TRBD1; j_call: TRBJ2-2; cdr3_nt: TGCGCCAGTACCGGACAGGGGGGTGACACCGGGGAGCTGTTTTTT; cdr3_aa: CASTGQGGDTGELFF
clone_size: .; v_call: TRBV2; d_call: TRBD2; j_call: TRBJ2-3; cdr3_nt: TGTGCCAGCAGTGGACTAGCGGGGGGGCTAAGCACAGATACGCAGTATTTT; cdr3_aa: CASSGLAGGLSTDTQYF
clone_size: .; v_call: TRBV5-1; d_call: .; j_call: TRBJ1-2; cdr3_nt: TGCGCCAGCAGCTTGGAGACAGGAAAATATGGCTACACCTTC; cdr3_aa: CASSLETGKYGYTF
clone_size: .; v_call: TRBV28; d_call: .; j_call: TRBJ1-2; cdr3_nt: TGTGCCAGCAGTTTGCCCGGCTATGGCTACACCTTC; cdr3_aa: CASSLPGYGYTF
clone_size: .; v_call: TRBV5-6; d_call: .; j_call: TRBJ2-5; cdr3_nt: TGTGCCAGCAGCTTGGGCGCAGGGGTAGAGACCCAGTACTTC; cdr3_aa: CASSLGAGVETQYF
clone_size: .; v_call: TRBV5-6; d_call: TRBD2; j_call: TRBJ2-1; cdr3_nt: TGTGCCAGCAGCTTGGCCCTAGCCAGCGGGGGGCGAAGTGGGAATGAGCAGTTCTTC; cdr3_aa: CASSLALASGGRSGNEQFF
clone_size: .; v_call: TRBV30; d_call: .; j_call: TRBJ1-6; cdr3_nt: TGTGCCTTCCAAGTGGGGGAATGGTCACCCCTCCACTTT; cdr3_aa: CAFQVGEWSPLHF
clone_size: once; v_call: TRBV10-3; d_call: .; j_call: TRBJ1-2; cdr3_nt: TGTGCCATCAGTGCACAGGGACTGAGCTATGGCTACACCTTC; cdr3_aa: CAISAQGLSYGYTF
clone_size: .; v_call: TRBV6-5; d_call: .; j_call: TRBJ1-6; cdr3_nt: TGTGCCAGCAGTCTGTACAGATCTCCCCTTGGGGCCCTCCACTTT; cdr3_aa: CASSLYRSPLGALHF
clone_size: .; v_call: TRBV4-2; d_call: TRBD2; j_call: TRBJ2-5; cdr3_nt: TGTGCCAGCAGCCAAGTAGGACTAGCGGGGGCGACTGGGTGGACCCAGTACTTC; cdr3_aa: CASSQVGLAGATGWTQYF
clone_size: .; v_call: TRBV2; d_call: .; j_call: TRBJ2-7; cdr3_nt: TGTGCCAGCAGTCAATCCGGGGACACCTACGAGCAGTACTTC; cdr3_aa: CASSQSGDTYEQYF
clone_size: once; v_call: TRBV6-6; d_call: .; j_call: TRBJ2-7; cdr3_nt: TGTGCCAGCAGTTACCTCAGGGATCCGTCCATATACGAGCAGTACTTC; cdr3_aa: CASSYLRDPSIYEQYF
clone_size: .; v_call: TRBV30; d_call: TRBD2; j_call: TRBJ2-1; cdr3_nt: TGTGCCTGGAGTGTAAGACTAGCTGTAAGTGAGCAGTTCTTC; cdr3_aa: CAWSVRLAVSEQFF
clone_size: .; v_call: TRBV2; d_call: .; j_call: TRBJ2-1; cdr3_nt: TGTGCCAGCGCGGCGGAGGGCCTAAGCTCCTACAATGAGCAGTTCTTC; cdr3_aa: CASAAEGLSSYNEQFF
clone_size: .; v_call: TRBV7-2; d_call: .; j_call: TRBJ1-2; cdr3_nt: TGTGCCAGCAGCTCCGGACAGCCCTATGGCTACACCTTC; cdr3_aa: CASSSGQPYGYTF
clone_size: .; v_call: TRBV2; d_call: .; j_call: TRBJ2-6; cdr3_nt: TGTGCCAGCAGTGATTGGGGCCGGTTCTCGTTTTTCTCTGGGGCCAACGTCCTGACTTTC; cdr3_aa: CASSDWGRFSFFSGANVLTF
clone_size: .; v_call: TRBV30; d_call: .; j_call: TRBJ1-2; cdr3_nt: TGTGCCTGGAGTTTGAGGCGGAACTATGGCTACACCTTC; cdr3_aa: CAWSLRRNYGYTF
clone_size: .; v_call: TRBV11-2; d_call: TRBD1; j_call: TRBJ2-7; cdr3_nt: TGTGCCAGCAGCCCAGCCCCCGGACAGGTCTACTACGAGCAGTACTTC; cdr3_aa: CASSPAPGQVYYEQYF
clone_size: few; v_call: TRBV6-1; d_call: .; j_call: TRBJ1-5; cdr3_nt: TGTGCCAGCGGAAGACAGAATAGCAATCAGCCCCAGCATTTT; cdr3_aa: CASGRQNSNQPQHF
clone_size: .; v_call: TRBV29-1; d_call: TRBD1; j_call: TRBJ1-1; cdr3_nt: TGCAGCGTAGCGAAAGACAGGGGAGCTTTCTTT; cdr3_aa: CSVAKDRGAFF